This is a list of T cell receptor beta chains from one sample in a study of OX40 agonist ivuxolimab in advanced cancers. The table came from immunoSEQ multiplex PCR; TCRdb's copy has only in-frame clones and leaves some out. The sample contains fewer than 25,000 clones, approximately 91% of which appear only once. This specimen was CD4+ or CD8+ T cells sorted from blood, taken in a trial of the OX40 agonist ivuxolimab. The origin of the receptors is an adult with an advanced solid tumor such as melanoma, head and neck, liver or kidney cancer. The CDR3 runs from the conserved cysteine through the conserved F or W. Each record gives: clone size, D gene, V gene, J gene, CDR3 protein, CDR3 DNA. The D gene is left open where the match is weak. Expanded clones get a size class; other rows say once, few or many, or leave the size out.

>.|.|TRBV6-4|TRBJ2-3
CASSDSQGSTDTQYF
TGTGCCAGCAGTGACTCCCAGGGTAGCACAGATACGCAGTATTTT
>.|.|TRBV10-3|TRBJ2-5
CAISGRNHQETQYF
TGTGCCATCAGCGGGAGAAACCACCAAGAGACCCAGTACTTC
>.|TRBD2|TRBV27|TRBJ2-3
CASSLGTSSTDTQYF
TGTGCCAGCAGCCTAGGGACTAGCAGCACAGATACGCAGTATTTT
>.|TRBD1|TRBV6-5|TRBJ1-5
CASSFRQGERPQHF
TGTGCCAGCAGCTTTAGACAGGGGGAACGGCCCCAGCATTTT
>.|.|TRBV5-6|TRBJ2-2
CASSLDLEGPGELFF
TGTGCCAGCAGCTTGGACTTGGAGGGCCCCGGGGAGCTGTTTTTT
>.|.|TRBV6-6|TRBJ2-3
CASSPLMEGELDTQYF
TGTGCCAGCAGCCCCCTGATGGAGGGAGAGCTAGATACGCAGTATTTT
>.|TRBD2|TRBV9|TRBJ2-3
CASSIIAGVALDTQYF
TGTGCCAGCAGCATTATAGCGGGAGTGGCATTGGATACGCAGTATTTT
>.|.|TRBV4-3|TRBJ1-2
CASSQAPQGSRYGYTF
TGCGCCAGCAGCCAAGCCCCCCAGGGCAGTCGCTATGGCTACACCTTC
>.|TRBD1|TRBV19|TRBJ1-1
CASDMATGGDGWTEAFF
TGTGCCAGTGATATGGCGACAGGGGGCGATGGTTGGACTGAAGCTTTCTTT
>.|.|TRBV28|TRBJ2-7
CASSPDRYYEQYF
TGTGCCAGCAGTCCGGACCGATACTACGAGCAGTACTTC
>once|.|TRBV10-1|TRBJ2-7
CASSEYRGEQYF
TGCGCCAGCAGTGAGTATAGGGGCGAGCAGTACTTC
>.|.|TRBV9|TRBJ2-7
CASSVAGDGHYEQYF
TGTGCCAGCAGCGTAGCGGGTGACGGACACTACGAGCAGTACTTC
>.|.|TRBV19|TRBJ2-1
CASSSFRDEQFF
TGTGCCAGTAGTTCGTTTCGGGATGAGCAGTTCTTC
>.|TRBD2|TRBV27|TRBJ2-7
CASTGLAGSEQYF
TGTGCCAGCACGGGACTAGCGGGAAGCGAGCAGTACTTC
>.|.|TRBV13|TRBJ2-5
CASSLVGDGGETQYF
TGTGCCAGCAGCTTAGTAGGGGACGGGGGAGAGACCCAGTACTTC
>.|.|TRBV19|TRBJ1-1
CAGSLSNTEAFF
TGTGCCGGTAGTCTTTCGAACACTGAAGCTTTCTTT
>.|.|TRBV9|TRBJ2-2
CASSVFPGELFF
TGTGCCAGCAGCGTGTTCCCCGGGGAGCTGTTTTTT
>.|.|TRBV5-6|TRBJ1-2
CASSLGDNYGYTF
TGTGCCAGCAGCTTGGGCGACAACTATGGCTACACCTTC
>.|.|TRBV4-1|TRBJ2-7
CASSQDEVIPPEQYF
TGCGCCAGCAGCCAAGATGAGGTGATCCCTCCCGAGCAGTACTTC
>.|TRBD2|TRBV19|TRBJ2-1
CASSPLAGGYNEQFF
TGTGCCAGTAGTCCCCTGGCGGGAGGTTACAATGAGCAGTTCTTC
>.|.|TRBV6-1|TRBJ2-7
CASDHSGSSYEQYF
TGTGCCAGCGATCACTCGGGGAGCTCCTACGAGCAGTACTTC
>.|.|TRBV29-1|TRBJ2-5
CSVGRDTQETQYF
TGCAGCGTTGGCCGGGATACACAAGAGACCCAGTACTTC
>.|.|TRBV28|TRBJ2-7
CASSPQESEQYF
TGTGCCAGCAGCCCCCAAGAGTCCGAGCAGTACTTC
>.|.|TRBV7-6|TRBJ2-1
CASSLALGGTYSYNEQFF
TGTGCCAGCAGCTTAGCGTTAGGCGGGACTTACTCCTACAATGAGCAGTTCTTC
>.|TRBD2|TRBV5-6|TRBJ2-7
CASSPSGRGNEQYF
TGTGCCAGCAGCCCTAGCGGGAGAGGGAACGAGCAGTACTTC
>.|.|TRBV11-3|TRBJ1-4
CASSLESGGLFF
TGTGCCAGCAGCTTAGAATCGGGGGGACTGTTTTTT
>.|.|TRBV9|TRBJ2-1
CASSEGLSYNEQFF
TGTGCCAGCAGCGAGGGGCTATCCTACAATGAGCAGTTCTTC
>few|.|TRBV7-6|TRBJ2-1
CASSRAQGLDEQFF
TGTGCCAGCAGCCGCGCCCAGGGTTTGGATGAGCAGTTCTTC
>.|.|TRBV7-9|TRBJ2-5
CASRGMETQYF
TGTGCCAGCAGGGGAATGGAGACCCAGTACTTC
>few|.|TRBV6-5|TRBJ2-3
CASSYLGALGADTQYF
TGTGCCAGCAGTTACCTGGGAGCCCTCGGGGCAGATACGCAGTATTTT
>.|.|TRBV7-9|TRBJ1-2
CASSLAIGTSSGYTF
TGTGCCAGCAGCTTAGCAATAGGGACCTCATCTGGCTACACCTTC
>.|.|TRBV28|TRBJ1-5
CASRLLTGYSNQPQHF
TGTGCCAGCAGGCTACTTACAGGATATAGCAATCAGCCCCAGCATTTT
>.|.|TRBV19|TRBJ2-7
CASSTGTREQYF
TGTGCCAGTAGTACCGGGACGCGGGAGCAGTACTTC
>.|.|TRBV29-1|TRBJ2-5
CSVVGNKETQYF
TGCAGCGTTGTAGGGAATAAAGAGACCCAGTACTTC
>large|.|TRBV5-6|TRBJ2-7
CASSFPGPVSYEQYF
TGTGCCAGCAGCTTCCCGGGCCCCGTTTCCTACGAGCAGTACTTC
>.|TRBD1|TRBV9|TRBJ2-4
CASSVVGDRENIQYF
TGTGCCAGCAGCGTAGTGGGTGACAGGGAAAACATTCAGTACTTC
>.|TRBD1|TRBV19|TRBJ2-1
CASPTGDRNEQFF
TGTGCCAGCCCAACTGGGGACAGGAATGAGCAGTTCTTC
>.|TRBD2|TRBV7-2|TRBJ2-5
CASSLVASGSLETQYF
TGTGCCAGCAGCTTAGTCGCTAGCGGGAGTTTAGAGACCCAGTACTTC
>.|.|TRBV2|TRBJ1-2
CASPRTEDYGYTF
TGTGCCAGCCCCCGAACTGAAGACTATGGCTACACCTTC
>.|.|TRBV7-9|TRBJ1-1
CASSPQENTEAFF
TGTGCCAGCAGCCCTCAGGAGAACACTGAAGCTTTCTTT
>once|.|TRBV4-3|TRBJ2-1
CASSQAGSHYNEQFF
TGCGCCAGCAGCCAAGCCGGGAGCCACTACAATGAGCAGTTCTTC
>.|.|TRBV6-5|TRBJ1-2
CASSYPLEVSYGYTF
TGTGCCAGCAGTTACCCTTTAGAGGTCAGCTATGGCTACACCTTC
>.|.|TRBV19|TRBJ2-1
CASSIGPWGEQFF
TGTGCCAGTAGTATAGGCCCTTGGGGTGAGCAGTTCTTC
>once|.|TRBV27|TRBJ2-3
CASAIYGGGSTDTQYF
TGTGCCAGCGCAATCTATGGTGGCGGGAGCACAGATACGCAGTATTTT
>.|.|TRBV9|TRBJ2-6
CASSVGGGANVLTF
TGTGCCAGCAGCGTAGGGGGTGGGGCCAACGTCCTGACTTTC
>.|.|TRBV6-6|TRBJ2-6
CASNDPRSGANVLTF
TGTGCCAGCAATGACCCTCGCTCTGGGGCCAACGTCCTGACTTTC
>.|.|TRBV18|TRBJ2-2
CASSPAATTGELFF
TGTGCCAGCTCACCGGCGGCGACCACCGGGGAGCTGTTTTTT
>.|.|TRBV7-6|TRBJ2-7
CASSMVGSYEQYF
TGTGCCAGCTCTATGGTAGGGAGCTACGAGCAGTACTTC
>.|.|TRBV11-3|TRBJ2-1
CASSQLLGLGGPEQFF
TGTGCCAGCAGCCAGCTCCTCGGACTAGGGGGCCCTGAGCAGTTCTTC
>.|.|TRBV5-1|TRBJ2-1
CASSLWGNEQFF
TGCGCCAGCAGCCTCTGGGGGAATGAGCAGTTCTTC
>.|TRBD2|TRBV15|TRBJ2-3
CATSRGLADLGTQYF
TGTGCCACCAGCAGAGGGCTAGCGGACTTGGGCACGCAGTATTTT
>.|TRBD1|TRBV7-6|TRBJ2-2
CASSKGRTGSTGELFF
TGTGCCAGCAGCAAGGGTAGGACAGGGTCCACCGGGGAGCTGTTTTTT
>once|.|TRBV7-9|TRBJ2-7
CASSFGGPEQYF
TGTGCCAGCAGCTTTGGGGGACCCGAGCAGTACTTC
>.|.|TRBV27|TRBJ2-7
CASSLILAGGEQYF
TGTGCCAGCAGTTTAATCCTAGCTGGGGGCGAGCAGTACTTC
>.|.|TRBV28|TRBJ2-6
CASSIPGSGANVLTF
TGTGCCAGCAGTATCCCGGGCTCTGGGGCCAACGTCCTGACTTTC
>.|.|TRBV10-1|TRBJ2-2
CASSTGLATGELFF
TGCGCCAGCAGTACGGGACTCGCTACCGGGGAGCTGTTTTTT
>.|.|TRBV7-9|TRBJ2-4
CASSLATGRDIQYF
TGTGCCAGCAGCTTAGCCACAGGGAGGGACATTCAGTACTTC
>once|TRBD1|TRBV5-1|TRBJ2-3
CASSLAGQGMLDTQYF
TGCGCCAGCAGCTTAGCGGGACAGGGTATGTTAGATACGCAGTATTTT
>once|.|TRBV4-1|TRBJ2-7
CASSRWDGGYEQYF
TGCGCCAGCAGCCGATGGGACGGTGGCTACGAGCAGTACTTC
>.|.|TRBV6-5|TRBJ2-5
CASSYPPTQYF
TGTGCCAGCAGTTACCCCCCTACCCAGTACTTC